This T cell receptor (beta chain) was obtained from a study of blood T cell repertoires in COVID-19. The wider study: There were acute and convalescent COVID-19 samples, and they came from the United States, Italy and Spain.

TCRdb's copy holds only in-frame clones and misses some; the assay was immunoSEQ multiplex PCR. The sample has about 240,000 clones, about 81% seen once. J gave up 2 bases and V 4 bases, and 7 bases lay outside the gene matches. Germline CDR1 MGHRA, CDR2 YSYEKL. This CDR3 is built from 16 residues. This rearrangement joins TRBV4-1 to TRBJ2-3; 9 bases are a match to TRBD2. Sequenced sample: peripheral blood. The clonotype originates from a woman older than 75 with COVID-19, enrolled during active disease. The CDR3 loop reads CASSPLKRGVTDTQYF. CDR3 DNA sequence: TGCGCCAGCAGCCCTCTTAAGCGGGGGGTCACAGATACGCAGTATTTT.